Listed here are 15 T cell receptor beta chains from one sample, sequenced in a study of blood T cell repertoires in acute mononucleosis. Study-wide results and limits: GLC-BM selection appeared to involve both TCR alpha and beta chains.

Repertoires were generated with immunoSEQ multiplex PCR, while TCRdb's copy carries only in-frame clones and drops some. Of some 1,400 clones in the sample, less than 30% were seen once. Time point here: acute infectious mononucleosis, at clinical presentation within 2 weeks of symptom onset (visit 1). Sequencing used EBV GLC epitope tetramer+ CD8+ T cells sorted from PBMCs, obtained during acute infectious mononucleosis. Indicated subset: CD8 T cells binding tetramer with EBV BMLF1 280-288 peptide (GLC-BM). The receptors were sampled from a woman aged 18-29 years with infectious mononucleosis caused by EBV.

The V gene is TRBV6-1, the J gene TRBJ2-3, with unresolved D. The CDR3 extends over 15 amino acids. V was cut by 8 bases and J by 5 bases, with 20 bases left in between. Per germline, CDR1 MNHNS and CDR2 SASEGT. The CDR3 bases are TGTGCCAGCTCACCACCCGATCTTGGCGTAGATACGCAGTATTTT. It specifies CASSPPDLGVDTQYF.

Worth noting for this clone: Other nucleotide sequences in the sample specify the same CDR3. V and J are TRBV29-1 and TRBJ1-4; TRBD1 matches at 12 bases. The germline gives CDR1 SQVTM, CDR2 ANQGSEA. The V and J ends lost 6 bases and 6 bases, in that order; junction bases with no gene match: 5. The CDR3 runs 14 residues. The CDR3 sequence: CSVGTGGSYEKLFF. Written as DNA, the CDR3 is TGCAGCGTCGGGACAGGGGGCTCTTATGAAAAACTGTTTTTT.

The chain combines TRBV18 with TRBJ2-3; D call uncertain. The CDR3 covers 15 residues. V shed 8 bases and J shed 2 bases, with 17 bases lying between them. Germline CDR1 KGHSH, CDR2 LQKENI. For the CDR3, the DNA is TGTGCCAGCAGTGAAGCCTCAGATATCACAGATACGCAGTATTTT. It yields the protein CASSEASDITDTQYF.

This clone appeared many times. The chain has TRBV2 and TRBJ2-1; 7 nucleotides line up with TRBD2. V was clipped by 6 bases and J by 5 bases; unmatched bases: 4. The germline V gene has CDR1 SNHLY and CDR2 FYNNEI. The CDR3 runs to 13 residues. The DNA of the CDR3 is TGTGCCAGCAGCTGGCGGGAGAACAATGAGCAGTTCTTC. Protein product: CASSWRENNEQFF.

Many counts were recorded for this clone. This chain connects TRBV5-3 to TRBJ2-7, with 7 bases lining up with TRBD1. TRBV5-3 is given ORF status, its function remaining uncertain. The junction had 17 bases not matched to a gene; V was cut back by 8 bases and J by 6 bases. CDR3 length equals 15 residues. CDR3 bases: TGTGCCAGCAACCTGGGACAGATCCTGCCGGGCGAGCAGTACTTC. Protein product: CASNLGQILPGEQYF.

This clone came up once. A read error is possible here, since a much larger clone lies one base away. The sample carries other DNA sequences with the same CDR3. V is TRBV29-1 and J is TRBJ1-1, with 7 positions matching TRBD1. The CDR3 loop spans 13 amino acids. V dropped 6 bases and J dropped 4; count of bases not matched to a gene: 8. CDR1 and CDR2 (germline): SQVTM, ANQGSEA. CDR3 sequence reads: CSVGGQAITEAFF. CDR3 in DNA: TGCAGCGTGGGTGGACAGGCGATCACTGAAGCTTTCTTT.

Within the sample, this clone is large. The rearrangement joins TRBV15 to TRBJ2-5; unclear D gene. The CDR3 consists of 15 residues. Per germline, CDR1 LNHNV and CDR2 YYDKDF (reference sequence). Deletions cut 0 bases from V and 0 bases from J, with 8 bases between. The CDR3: CATSRDGRNQETQYF. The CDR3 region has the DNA TGTGCCACCAGCAGAGATGGGCGGAACCAAGAGACCCAGTACTTC.

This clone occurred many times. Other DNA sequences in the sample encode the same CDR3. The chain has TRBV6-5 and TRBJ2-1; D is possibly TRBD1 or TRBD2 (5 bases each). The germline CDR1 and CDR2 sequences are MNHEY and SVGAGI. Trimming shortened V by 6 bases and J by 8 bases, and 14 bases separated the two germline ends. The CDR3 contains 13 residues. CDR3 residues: CASSVAGGDEQFF. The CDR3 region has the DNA TGTGCCAGCAGCGTCGCTGGGGGTGATGAGCAGTTCTTC.

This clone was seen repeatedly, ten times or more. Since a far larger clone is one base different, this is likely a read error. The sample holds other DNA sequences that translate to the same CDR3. The CDR3 reads CASSVAGGDEQFF. The CDR3 bases are TGTGCCAGCAGCGTAGCTGGAGGGGATGAGCAGTTCTTC. The chain has TRBV21-1 and TRBJ2-1; the D call TRBD2 from the table was never checked on the DNA. TRBV21-1 is recorded as a pseudogene. There are 13 residues in the CDR3.

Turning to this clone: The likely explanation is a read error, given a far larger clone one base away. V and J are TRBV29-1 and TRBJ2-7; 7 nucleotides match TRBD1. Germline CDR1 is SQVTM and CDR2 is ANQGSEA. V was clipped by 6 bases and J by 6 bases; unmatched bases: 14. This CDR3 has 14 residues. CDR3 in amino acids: CSVASTGLTCEQYF. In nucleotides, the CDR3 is TGCAGCGTCGCATCGACAGGGTTGACCTGCGAGCAGTACTTC.

The CDR3 protein is CASSEGDVGDTQYF. For the CDR3, the DNA is TGTGCCAGCAGTGAGGGGGACGTCGGGGATACGCAGTATTTT. J is TRBJ2-3 and V is TRBV6-1; D possibly uses TRBD1 or TRBD2 (5 bases each). The CDR3 is made up of 14 amino acids. Germline V gene lookup returns CDR1 MNHNS and CDR2 SASEGT. Trimming left V 3 bases short and J 6 bases short, with 13 bases between.

CDR3 loop: CRVGTGGTYEKLFF. The DNA of the CDR3 is TGCAGGGTCGGGACAGGGGGCACTTATGAAAAACTGTTTTTT. This rearrangement joins TRBV29-1 to TRBJ1-4; TRBD1 matches at 12 bases. The CDR3 is made up of 14 amino acids. Germline V lookup: CDR1 SQVTM, CDR2 ANQGSEA.

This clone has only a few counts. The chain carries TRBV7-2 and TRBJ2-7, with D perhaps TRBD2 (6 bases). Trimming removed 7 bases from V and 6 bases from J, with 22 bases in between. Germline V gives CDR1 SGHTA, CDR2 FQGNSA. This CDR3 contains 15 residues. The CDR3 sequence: CASILGLMLPGEQYF. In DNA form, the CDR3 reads TGTGCCAGCATCCTGGGACTGATGCTGCCGGGCGAGCAGTACTTC. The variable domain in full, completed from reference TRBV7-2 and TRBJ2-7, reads GAGVSQSPSNKVTEKGKDVELRCDPISGHTALYWYRQSLGQGLEFLIYFQGNSAPDKSGLPSDRFSAERTGGSVSTLTIQRTQQEDSAVYLCASILGLMLPGEQYFGPGTRLTVT.

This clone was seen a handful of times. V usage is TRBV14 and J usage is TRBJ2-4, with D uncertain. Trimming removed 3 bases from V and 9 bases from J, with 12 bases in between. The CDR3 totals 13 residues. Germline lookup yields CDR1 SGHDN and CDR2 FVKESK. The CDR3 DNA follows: TGTGCCAGCAGCCAGTCTCCCGTGTGCATTCAGTACTTC. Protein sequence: CASSQSPVCIQYF.

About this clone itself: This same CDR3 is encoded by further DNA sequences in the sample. DNA of the CDR3: TGCAGCTTGGGTGGACAGGCGAACACTGAAGCTTTCTTT. This gives the protein CSLGGQANTEAFF. The rearrangement joins TRBV29-1 to TRBJ1-1; 7 bases are shared with TRBD1. Germline CDR1 and CDR2: SQVTM and ANQGSEA. The ends lost 8 bases at V and 1 base at J; junction bases unmatched: 7. The length of the CDR3 is 13 residues.